This note documents a single T cell receptor beta chain sequence. This specimen comes from a study of technical replicates of blood from a handful of donors. Sequenced by immunoSEQ multiplex PCR; TCRdb stores in-frame clones only, minus some. The table shows under 90,000 clones, with 95% to 98% occurring only once. The CDR3 spans 14 residues. V was pared by 7 bases and J by 2 bases, with 15 bases between. Germline CDR1 reads SNHLY; CDR2 reads FYNNEI. The J gene is TRBJ2-7, the V gene TRBV2; perhaps TRBD2 as D (5 bases). This receptor was identified in a human donor in good health. The sample was T cells isolated from PBMCs. The CDR3, as DNA: TGTGCCAGCAAGGTATCGGGGTCTACCTACGAGCAGTACTTC. It encodes CASKVSGSTYEQYF.